This note documents a single T cell receptor (beta chain) sequence. CDR1 is GTSNPN, CDR2 SVGIG, per germline (reference sequence). The CDR3 covers 12 residues. V was pared by 5 bases and J by 3 bases, with 4 bases of the junction left unmatched. The data are from a study of blood T cell repertoires in COVID-19. Here immunoSEQ multiplex PCR was the method, and the copy in TCRdb shows in-frame clones only, minus some. Of some 150,000 clones in the sample, under 90% are singletons; the top ten hold about 40%. This sequence joins TRBV30 and TRBJ2-7; 7 positions agree with TRBD1. This TCR was recovered from a human donor in a cohort sampled during active COVID-19. What was sequenced was peripheral blood. The CDR3 DNA reads as TGTGCCTGGGACCGGGACAGCTACGAGCAGTACTTC. This codes for CAWDRDSYEQYF.